This record covers a single T cell receptor (beta chain). Antigen unknown. This entry is derived from a study of vaccination and CD4 T cells after COVID-19. Study results and caveats: It was observed that, in convalescent patients, a median about 90% of reactive clones arose only post-vaccination. Only relatively few convalescent patients were studied, and early post-infection timepoints were not analyzed.

The CDR3 loop spans 17 amino acids. CDR1 SGHAT and CDR2 FQNNGV come from the germline V gene. The V and J ends lost 1 base and 3 bases respectively, with 18 bases between them. Regarding treatment: roughly 10-day PBMC culture with coronavirus spike peptide pools or control peptides (ViraFEST assay). Cultured CD4+ T cell DNA underwent sequencing with the Oncomine TCR Beta short-read assay. Each CDR3 protein is one row after TCRdb ran MiXCR on the PCR reads. The sample includes roughly 14,000 distinct CDR3 sequences, nearly 35% of them seen just once. The receptor was derived from a human donor with COVID-19. The chain combines TRBV11-2 with TRBJ2-5; tentative D call: TRBD2 (6 bases). Sequencing input: cultured CD4+ T cells from blood. CDR3 residues: CASSLGSRSGVKETQYF. CDR3 in DNA: TGTGCCAGCAGCTTAGGTTCTAGGTCGGGGGTCAAAGAGACCCAGTACTTC.